This TCR beta chain originates from a study of T cell changes during pregnancy in multiple sclerosis. Method: immunoSEQ multiplex PCR; TCRdb's copy keeps in-frame clones and lacks some. The sample lists over 35,000 clones, about 91% occurring once. The CDR3 is 16 residues long. The sample in question was CD8+ T cells from peripheral blood mononuclear cells, obtained before pregnancy. The chain links TRBV21-1 to TRBJ1-4; the table gives TRBD1 as D, unverified against the DNA. TRBV21-1 is described as a pseudogene. This clonotype was obtained from a female donor with multiple sclerosis, enrolled in a pregnancy study. The CDR3 sequence is CASSSCRVATNEKLFF. The CDR3 region has the DNA TGTGCCAGCAGCAGCTGCAGGGTGGCAACTAATGAAAAACTGTTTTTT.